The 5 T cell receptor beta chains listed next were all sequenced from one sample in a study of blood T cell repertoires in COVID-19. The method was immunoSEQ multiplex PCR; TCRdb's version includes in-frame clones alone and lacks a portion of them. This table holds tens of thousands of clones, 70% to 85% found once. The sequencing sample was made of peripheral blood. Receptor source: a human donor in a cohort sampled during active COVID-19.

Here the CDR3 reads CASRFGRAYNSPLHF. CDR3 bases: TGTGCCAGCAGATTTGGCAGGGCCTATAATTCACCCCTCCACTTT. V usage is TRBV6-5 and J usage is TRBJ1-6; D is perhaps TRBD1 (5 bases). Between the trimmed V and J ends, which lost 6 bases and 2 bases, there was a span of 11 bases. Germline V gene data show CDR1 as MNHEY and CDR2 as SVGAGI. The CDR3 has 15 residues.

The V gene is TRBV18, the J gene TRBJ2-3, with D possibly TRBD2 on 6 matching bases. This CDR3 has 14 amino acids. The V gene's germline CDR1 is KGHSH and CDR2 LQKENI. Between the trimmed V and J ends, which lost 1 base and 3 bases, there was a span of 8 bases. DNA of the CDR3: TGTGCCAGCTCACCACGGGCGGGGACAGATACGCAGTATTTT. Its protein product is CASSPRAGTDTQYF.

This chain links TRBV5-1 with TRBJ2-1; possible D gene TRBD2, 5 bases. The V gene lost 0 bases and the J gene lost 1 base, with 5 bases spanning the gap. Germline assignment: CDR1 SGHRS and CDR2 YFSETQ. The CDR3 runs 14 residues. For the CDR3, the DNA is TGCGCCAGCAGCTTGGCGGGGTCCTACAATGAGCAGTTCTTC. Its protein is CASSLAGSYNEQFF.

Written as DNA, the CDR3 is TGTGCCAGCTCGCCCCGACAGGGGACGTCGTGGAACACTGAAGCTTTCTTT. It specifies CASSPRQGTSWNTEAFF. The chain recombines TRBV18 with TRBJ1-1; 8 positions agree with TRBD1. From germline, CDR1 is KGHSH and CDR2 LQKENI. The junction had 13 bases not matched to a gene; V was cut back by 6 bases and J by 1 base. This CDR3 is 17 amino acids long.

V usage is TRBV5-8 and J usage is TRBJ2-7, with D perhaps TRBD1 (6 bases). V lost 5 bases and J 3 bases, leaving 15 bases between the germline ends. The CDR3 totals 14 residues. Germline-derived CDR1 and CDR2 are SGHTS and YDEGEE. CDR3 loop: CASRVPTGNYEQYF. The CDR3 DNA is TGTGCCAGCAGAGTACCCACAGGGAACTACGAGCAGTACTTC.